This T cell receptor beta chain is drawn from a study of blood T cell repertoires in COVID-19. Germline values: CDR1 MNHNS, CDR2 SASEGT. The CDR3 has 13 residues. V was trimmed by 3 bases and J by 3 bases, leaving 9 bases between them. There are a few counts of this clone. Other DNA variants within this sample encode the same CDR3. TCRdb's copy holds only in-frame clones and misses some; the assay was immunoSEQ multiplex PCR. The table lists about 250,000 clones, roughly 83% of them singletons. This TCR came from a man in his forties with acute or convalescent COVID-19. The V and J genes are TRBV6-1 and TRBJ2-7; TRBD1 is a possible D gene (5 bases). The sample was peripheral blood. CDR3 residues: CASSEQGSYEQYF. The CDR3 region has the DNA TGTGCCAGCAGTGAGCAGGGTAGCTACGAGCAGTACTTC.